The 22 T cell receptor beta chains given below trace back to one sample, sequenced in a study of blood T cell repertoires in COVID-19. Clones were read by immunoSEQ multiplex PCR, and TCRdb kept only the in-frame ones, dropping some. The repertoire holds some 350,000 clones, with around 90% as singletons. Sequencing was carried out using peripheral blood. The receptor source for this set is a woman aged 18-29 years who had recovered from COVID-19.

The chain employs TRBV19 and TRBJ1-4; 7 nucleotides align to TRBD1. The trim removed 4 bases at V and 4 bases at J, leaving 9 bases unmatched. Germline V gives CDR1 LNHDA, CDR2 SQIVND (reference sequence). This CDR3 has 16 amino acids. CDR3 residues: CASSTNTGDLNEKLFF. The CDR3 DNA follows: TGTGCCAGTAGTACCAACACAGGGGACCTTAATGAAAAACTGTTTTTT.

As regards this clone: This sample also contains other DNA sequences that code for the same CDR3. The rearrangement joins TRBV4-3 to TRBJ2-1, with TRBD2 matching over 8 bases. Germline V gives CDR1 LGHNA, CDR2 YSLEER. This CDR3 has 16 amino acids. With 2 bases clipped from V and 1 base from J, the junction kept 4 bases outside the gene matches. The CDR3 DNA follows: TGCGCCAGCAGCCAAACCGGGACTAGTTCCTACAATGAGCAGTTCTTC. The encoded protein is CASSQTGTSSYNEQFF.

V is TRBV10-3 and J is TRBJ1-4; 9 bases line up with TRBD1. With 10 bases clipped from V and 6 bases from J, the junction kept 6 bases outside the gene matches. Germline V gene lookup returns CDR1 ENHRY and CDR2 SYGVKD. The CDR3 extends over 13 amino acids. The CDR3 loop is CATRGQGDEKLFF. CDR3 coding DNA: TGTGCCACCAGGGGACAGGGAGATGAAAAACTGTTTTTT.

This chain joins TRBV12-3 or TRBV12-4 and TRBJ2-7; 7 bases align to TRBD2. The CDR3 runs to 12 residues. V shed 8 bases and J 7 bases; nucleotides not matched to a gene: 8. CDR3 sequence (DNA): TGTGCCAGCTCCTGGGGGGAGGGTGAGCAGTACGTC. It specifies CASSWGEGEQYV.

This chain joins TRBV6-5 and TRBJ2-7; 7 bases are a match to TRBD1. CDR1 is MNHEY, CDR2 SVGAGI, per germline. CDR3 length equals 14 residues. V dropped 0 bases and J dropped 2; count of bases not matched to a gene: 1. Here the CDR3 DNA reads TGTGCCAGCAGTTACTCAGGGGGCCCCTACGAGCAGTACGTC. It specifies CASSYSGGPYEQYV.

V gene TRBV7-2 combines with J gene TRBJ2-3; D perhaps matches TRBD1 (5 bases). Germline lookup yields CDR1 SGHTA and CDR2 FQGNSA. With 1 base removed from V and 2 bases from J, the gap between germline ends came to 7 bases. This CDR3 spans 14 amino acids. CDR3 nucleotide sequence: TGTGCCAGCAGCTTAGGGACATACACAGATACGCAGTATTTT. As protein: CASSLGTYTDTQYF.

The J gene is TRBJ1-6, the V gene TRBV6-5, with unresolved D. The V end lost 3 bases, the J end lost 5 bases, and 5 bases lay between the germline ends. The germline gives CDR1 MNHEY, CDR2 SVGAGI. The CDR3 runs 13 residues. The CDR3 reads CASSYQDNSPLHF. CDR3 bases: TGTGCCAGCAGTTATCAGGATAATTCACCCCTCCACTTT.

The genes are TRBV5-1 and TRBJ2-3, with TRBD2 matching over 9 bases. The length of the CDR3 is 14 residues. Germline V gene lookup returns CDR1 SGHRS and CDR2 YFSETQ. V trimming: 7 bases; J trimming: 2 bases; junction bases outside the gene matches: 5. CDR3 sequence: CASRPGLATDTQYF. CDR3 in DNA: TGCGCCAGCCGGCCGGGACTAGCCACAGATACGCAGTATTTT.

This chain links TRBV10-2 with TRBJ2-1, with TRBD2 identical over 8 bases. Per germline, CDR1 WSHSY and CDR2 SAAADI. The junction had 15 bases not matched to a gene; V was cut back by 2 bases and J by 9 bases. This CDR3 has 17 residues. The CDR3 DNA reads as TGCGCCAGCAGTGAGCCAGGACTAGCCCGGCGTTCTGGTGAGCAGTTCTTC. Translated, it gives CASSEPGLARRSGEQFF.

The chain employs TRBV30 and TRBJ1-1; D remains unclear. This CDR3 is 15 amino acids long. Trimming shortened V by 2 bases and J by 0 bases, and 13 bases separated the two germline ends. Germline lookup yields CDR1 GTSNPN and CDR2 SVGIG (reference sequence). CDR3 coding DNA: TGTGCCTGGAGTTGGCGTGGAGCCATGAACACTGAAGCTTTCTTT. Its protein product is CAWSWRGAMNTEAFF.

The chain uses TRBV24-1 and TRBJ2-1; 7 positions agree with TRBD2. Germline-derived CDR1 and CDR2 are KGHDR and SFDVKD. The CDR3 spans 15 residues. J lost 5 bases, V lost 9 bases, and 12 bases had no gene match. The CDR3, as DNA: TGTGCCACCTCCCCGTCAGCGGGACGAGACAATGAGCAGTTCTTC. Protein product: CATSPSAGRDNEQFF.

The chain recombines TRBV2 with TRBJ1-4; no firm D call. The CDR3 has 13 amino acids. Germline V gives CDR1 SNHLY, CDR2 FYNNEI. Between the trimmed V and J ends, which lost 8 bases and 4 bases, there was a span of 11 bases. The CDR3 is CASGGRNNEKLFF. The CDR3 nucleotides are TGTGCCAGCGGTGGCAGGAATAATGAAAAACTGTTTTTT. Variable domain in full (rest from reference TRBV2 and TRBJ1-4): EPEVTQTPSHQVTQMGQEVILRCVPISNHLYFYWYRQILGQKVEFLVSFYNNEISEKSEIFDDQFSVERPDGSNFTLKIRSTKLEDSAMYFCASGGRNNEKLFFGSGTQLSVL.

The chain joins TRBV27 to TRBJ1-4; unclear D gene. V was trimmed by 6 bases and J by 3 bases, leaving 14 bases between them. The germline CDR1 and CDR2 sequences are MNHEY and SMNVEV (reference sequence). The CDR3 covers 15 residues. DNA of the CDR3: TGTGCCAGCAGGACGGATGTTGGAGCTAATGAAAAACTGTTTTTT. Encoded protein: CASRTDVGANEKLFF.

The gene calls are TRBV6-2 or TRBV6-3 and TRBJ1-2, with 8 bases identical to TRBD1. The CDR3 is 19 residues long. Germline CDR1 MNHEY, CDR2 SVGEGT. V lost 2 bases to trimming and J lost 6 bases; unmatched junction nucleotides: 20. The CDR3 bases are TGTGCCAGCAGTTACGGGGCCCCCGGACAGGGTCCAACCGCCAATGGCTACACCTTC. This sequence encodes CASSYGAPGQGPTANGYTF.

The chain joins TRBV11-2 to TRBJ1-5; TRBD1 might be the D (6 bases). The germline V gene encodes CDR1 SGHAT and CDR2 FQNNGV. The CDR3 spans 15 residues. The V and J ends lost 5 bases and 0 bases respectively, with 11 bases between them. The CDR3 is CASSPGTHSNQPQHF. CDR3 nucleotides: TGTGCCAGCAGCCCCGGGACACATAGCAATCAGCCCCAGCATTTT.

The chain is built from TRBV5-1 and TRBJ2-5, with D perhaps TRBD1 (6 bases). CDR1 is SGHRS, CDR2 YFSETQ, per germline. The CDR3 runs 13 residues. V was clipped by 4 bases and J by 4 bases, with 11 bases between them. CDR3 DNA: TGCGCCAGCAGCCCAGGGGTCGCAGAGACCCAGTACTTC. Its translation: CASSPGVAETQYF.

About this clone itself: An end of the junction does not agree with germline; a read error may underlie this. The chain combines TRBV5-1 with TRBJ2-3; TRBD2 matches at 15 bases. The CDR3 has 14 amino acids. Per germline, CDR1 SGHRS and CDR2 YFSETQ. CDR3 amino acids: CASSLFGLAGGPHF. The CDR3 bases are TGCGCCAGCAGCTTGTTCGGACTAGCGGGAGGGCCGCATTTT.

The chain couples TRBV5-1 to TRBJ2-3, with unresolved D. Trimming left V 1 base short and J 5 bases short, with 2 bases between. This CDR3 contains 11 residues. Germline values: CDR1 SGHRS, CDR2 YFSETQ. The CDR3 spells CASSLQDTQYF. Here the CDR3 DNA reads TGCGCCAGCAGCTTGCAAGATACGCAGTATTTT.

The chain has TRBV4-3 and TRBJ2-1; TRBD2 matches at 14 bases. There are 18 residues in the CDR3. CDR1 is LGHNA, CDR2 YSLEER, per germline. The V and J ends lost 4 bases and 3 bases, in that order; junction bases with no gene match: 8. For the CDR3, the DNA is TGCGCCAGCAGCCCGGGGACTAGCGGGAGCTATCTCTACAATGAGCAGTTCTTC. Amino acid sequence: CASSPGTSGSYLYNEQFF.

In this sample, this clone turned up a few times. This chain connects TRBV5-4 to TRBJ1-2; D possibly corresponds to TRBD1 (6 bases). The CDR3 spans 14 residues. Trimming took 4 bases from V and 6 from J, leaving 16 bases between them. The germline V gene encodes CDR1 SGHNT and CDR2 YYREEE (reference sequence). Here the CDR3 DNA reads TGTGCCAGCAGCCTGGGCACAGGGAAGGATGGCTACACCTTC. It encodes CASSLGTGKDGYTF.

This clone was detected a few times. The V call is TRBV7-9, the J call TRBJ2-5; 7 bases map to TRBD2. Germline assignment: CDR1 SEHNR and CDR2 FQNEAQ (reference sequence). The length of the CDR3 is 16 residues. Germline trimming cut 1 base from V and 9 bases from J; bases unmatched to any gene: 14. CDR3 amino acids: CASSLEGRKGRVAQYF. CDR3 nucleotide sequence: TGTGCCAGCAGCTTAGAAGGGCGGAAGGGGAGGGTCGCCCAGTACTTC.

The chain carries TRBV2 and TRBJ1-6, with TRBD1 matching over 8 bases. The germline CDR1 and CDR2 sequences are SNHLY and FYNNEI. Unmatched junction bases numbered 6, after V lost 5 bases and J lost 9 bases. The CDR3 is 14 amino acids. The DNA of the CDR3 is TGTGCCAGCAGTTTTGGACAGGGAAGTTCACCCCTCCACTTT. Its translation: CASSFGQGSSPLHF.